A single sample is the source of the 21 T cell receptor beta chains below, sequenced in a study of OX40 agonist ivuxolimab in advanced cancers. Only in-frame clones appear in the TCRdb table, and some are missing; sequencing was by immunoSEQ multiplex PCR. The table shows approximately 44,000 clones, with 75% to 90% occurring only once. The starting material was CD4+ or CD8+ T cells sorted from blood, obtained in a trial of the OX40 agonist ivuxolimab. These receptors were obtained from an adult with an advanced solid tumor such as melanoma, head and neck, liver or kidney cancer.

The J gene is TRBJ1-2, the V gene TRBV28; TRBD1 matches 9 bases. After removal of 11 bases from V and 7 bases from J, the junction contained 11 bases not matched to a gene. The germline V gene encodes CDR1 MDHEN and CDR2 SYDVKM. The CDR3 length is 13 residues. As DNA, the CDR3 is TGTGCCGGGCAAAGGGGACAGGGTGGTGGCTACACCTTC. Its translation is CAGQRGQGGGYTF.

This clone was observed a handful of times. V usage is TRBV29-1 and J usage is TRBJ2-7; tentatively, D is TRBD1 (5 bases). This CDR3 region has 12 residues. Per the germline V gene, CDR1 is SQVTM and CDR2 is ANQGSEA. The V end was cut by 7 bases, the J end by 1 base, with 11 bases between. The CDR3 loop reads CSGRAGSYEQYF. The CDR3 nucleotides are TGCAGCGGCAGAGCAGGGTCCTACGAGCAGTACTTC.

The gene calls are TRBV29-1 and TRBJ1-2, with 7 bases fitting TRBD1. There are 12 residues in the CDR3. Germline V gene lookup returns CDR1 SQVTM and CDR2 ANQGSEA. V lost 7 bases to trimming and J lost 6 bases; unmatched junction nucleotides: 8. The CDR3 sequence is CSGSTGDDGYTF. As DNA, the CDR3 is TGCAGCGGAAGCACAGGGGACGATGGCTACACCTTC.

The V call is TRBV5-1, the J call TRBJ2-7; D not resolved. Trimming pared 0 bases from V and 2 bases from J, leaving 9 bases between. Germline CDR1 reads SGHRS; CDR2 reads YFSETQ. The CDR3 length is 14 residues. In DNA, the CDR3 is TGCGCCAGCAGCTTGGCTAGTAAGGCCTACGAGCAGTACTTC. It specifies CASSLASKAYEQYF.

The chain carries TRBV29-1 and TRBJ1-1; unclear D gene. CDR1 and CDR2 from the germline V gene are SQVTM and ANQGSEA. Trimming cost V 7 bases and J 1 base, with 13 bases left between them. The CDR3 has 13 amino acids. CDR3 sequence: CSAEDYRNTEAFF. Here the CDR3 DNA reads TGCAGCGCCGAGGACTACCGGAACACTGAAGCTTTCTTT.

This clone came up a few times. In nucleotides, the CDR3 is TGTGCCAGCAGCGTAGCAGAGGAAGGCAAAAACATTCAGTACTTC. It encodes CASSVAEEGKNIQYF. The V and J genes are TRBV9 and TRBJ2-4, with D unclear. CDR3 size: 15 residues. Trimming removed 0 bases at V and 3 bases at J, with 10 bases between. The germline gives CDR1 SGDLS, CDR2 YYNGEE.

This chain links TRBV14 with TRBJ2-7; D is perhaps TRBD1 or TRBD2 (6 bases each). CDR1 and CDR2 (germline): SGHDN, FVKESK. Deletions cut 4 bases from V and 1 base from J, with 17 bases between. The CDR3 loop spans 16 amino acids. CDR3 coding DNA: TGTGCCAGCAGCCCCCAAGGCGGGACACCTTCCTACGAGCAGTACTTC. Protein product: CASSPQGGTPSYEQYF.

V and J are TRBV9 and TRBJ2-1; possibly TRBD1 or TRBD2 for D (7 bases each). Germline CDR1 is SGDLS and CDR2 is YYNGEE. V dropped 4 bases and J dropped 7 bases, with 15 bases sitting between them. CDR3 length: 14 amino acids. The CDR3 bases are TGTGCCAGCAGCCCAGGGGGGGTTAGGAATGAGCAGTTCTTC. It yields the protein CASSPGGVRNEQFF.

CDR3 region: CASSPGLAGEQYF. In DNA form, the CDR3 reads TGTGCCAGCAGCCCGGGACTAGCGGGAGAGCAGTACTTC. The genes are TRBV7-6 and TRBJ2-7; 13 nucleotides match TRBD2. This CDR3 spans 13 amino acids. Germline CDR1 SGHVS, CDR2 FNYEAQ. Losses at the gene ends were 5 bases for V and 7 bases for J; bases not matched to a gene: 2.

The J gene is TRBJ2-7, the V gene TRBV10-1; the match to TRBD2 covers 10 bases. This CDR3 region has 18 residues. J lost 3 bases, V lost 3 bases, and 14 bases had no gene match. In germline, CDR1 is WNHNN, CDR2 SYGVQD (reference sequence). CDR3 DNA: TGCGCCAGCAGTGAAGCGGCTAGCGGGAGATTATGGTTCTACGAGCAGTACTTC. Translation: CASSEAASGRLWFYEQYF.

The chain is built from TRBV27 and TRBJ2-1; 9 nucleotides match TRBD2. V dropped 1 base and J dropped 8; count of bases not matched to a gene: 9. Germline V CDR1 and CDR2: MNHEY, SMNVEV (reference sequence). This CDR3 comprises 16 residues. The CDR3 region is CASSLFPSSGNYEQFF. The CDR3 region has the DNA TGTGCCAGCAGTTTATTTCCGTCTAGCGGGAACTATGAGCAGTTCTTC.

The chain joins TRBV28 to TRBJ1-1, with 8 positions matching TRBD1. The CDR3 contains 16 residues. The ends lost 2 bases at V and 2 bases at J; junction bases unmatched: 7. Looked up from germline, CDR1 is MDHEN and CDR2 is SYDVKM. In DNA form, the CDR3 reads TGTGCCAGCAGTTTAGGGCAGGGGGCGGGAAACACTGAAGCTTTCTTT. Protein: CASSLGQGAGNTEAFF.

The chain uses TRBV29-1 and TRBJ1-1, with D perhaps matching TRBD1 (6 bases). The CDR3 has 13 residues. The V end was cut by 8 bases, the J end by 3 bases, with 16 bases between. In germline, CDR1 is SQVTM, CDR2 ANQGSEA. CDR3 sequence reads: CSSRRGSDTEAFF. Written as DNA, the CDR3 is TGCAGCTCCCGAAGGGGGTCAGACACTGAAGCTTTCTTT. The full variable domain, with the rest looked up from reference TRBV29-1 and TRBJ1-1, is SAVISQKPSRDICQRGTSLTIQCQVDSQVTMMFWYRQQPGQSLTLIATANQGSEATYESGFVIDKFPISRPNLTFSTLTVSNMSPEDSSIYLCSSRRGSDTEAFFGQGTRLTVV.

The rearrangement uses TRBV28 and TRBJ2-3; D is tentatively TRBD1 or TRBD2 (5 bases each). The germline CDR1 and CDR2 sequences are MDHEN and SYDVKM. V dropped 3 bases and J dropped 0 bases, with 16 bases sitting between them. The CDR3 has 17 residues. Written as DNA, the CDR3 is TGTGCCAGCAGTTTTATGGGGCTAGCCGGGAGCACAGATACGCAGTATTTT. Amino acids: CASSFMGLAGSTDTQYF. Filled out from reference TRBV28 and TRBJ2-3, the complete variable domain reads DVKVTQSSRYLVKRTGEKVFLECVQDMDHENMFWYRQDPGLGLRLIYFSYDVKMKEKGDIPEGYSVSREKKERFSLILESASTNQTSMYLCASSFMGLAGSTDTQYFGPGTRLTVL.

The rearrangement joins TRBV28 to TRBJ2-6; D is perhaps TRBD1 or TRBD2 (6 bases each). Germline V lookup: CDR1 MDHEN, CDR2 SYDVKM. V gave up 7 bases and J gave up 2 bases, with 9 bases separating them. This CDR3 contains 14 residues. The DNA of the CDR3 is TGTGCCAGCACGGGGGCAGCTGGGGCCAACGTCCTGACTTTC. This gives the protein CASTGAAGANVLTF. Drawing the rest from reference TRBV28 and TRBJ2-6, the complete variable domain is DVKVTQSSRYLVKRTGEKVFLECVQDMDHENMFWYRQDPGLGLRLIYFSYDVKMKEKGDIPEGYSVSREKKERFSLILESASTNQTSMYLCASTGAAGANVLTFGAGSRLTVL.

CDR3 nucleotide sequence: TGTGCCAGCAGACCGATACAGGGTTCCGACACTGAAGCTTTCTTT. Its translation: CASRPIQGSDTEAFF. The rearrangement joins TRBV14 to TRBJ1-1; possible D gene TRBD1, 6 bases. The V gene lost 6 bases and the J gene lost 3 bases, with 17 bases spanning the gap. The germline V gene encodes CDR1 SGHDN and CDR2 FVKESK. This CDR3 contains 15 residues.

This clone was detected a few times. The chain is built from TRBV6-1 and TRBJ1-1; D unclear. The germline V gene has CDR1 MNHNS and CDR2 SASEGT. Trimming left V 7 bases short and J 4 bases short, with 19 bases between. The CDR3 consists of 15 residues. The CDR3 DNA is TGTGCCAGCACCAAAGGCCGGGCCCTGGGCACTGAAGCTTTCTTT. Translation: CASTKGRALGTEAFF.

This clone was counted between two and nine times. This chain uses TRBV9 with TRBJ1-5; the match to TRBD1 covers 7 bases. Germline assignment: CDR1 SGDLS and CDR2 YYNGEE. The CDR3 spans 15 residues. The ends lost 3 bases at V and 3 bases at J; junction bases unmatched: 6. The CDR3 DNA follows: TGTGCCAGCAGCGGAGGGGACAGCCCCAATCAGCCCCAGCATTTT. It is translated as CASSGGDSPNQPQHF.

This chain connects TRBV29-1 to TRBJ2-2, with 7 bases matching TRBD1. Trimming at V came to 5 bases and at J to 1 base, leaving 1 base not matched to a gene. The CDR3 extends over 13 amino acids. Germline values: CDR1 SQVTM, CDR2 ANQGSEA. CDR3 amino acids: CSVNRGNTGELFF. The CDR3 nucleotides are TGCAGCGTTAACAGGGGGAACACCGGGGAGCTGTTTTTT.

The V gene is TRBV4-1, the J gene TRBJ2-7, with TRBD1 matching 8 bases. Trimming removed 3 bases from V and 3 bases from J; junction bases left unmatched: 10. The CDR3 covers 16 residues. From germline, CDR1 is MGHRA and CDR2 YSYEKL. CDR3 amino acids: CASSHLQDRAFYEQYF. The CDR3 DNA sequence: TGCGCCAGCAGCCATCTTCAGGACAGGGCGTTCTACGAGCAGTACTTC.

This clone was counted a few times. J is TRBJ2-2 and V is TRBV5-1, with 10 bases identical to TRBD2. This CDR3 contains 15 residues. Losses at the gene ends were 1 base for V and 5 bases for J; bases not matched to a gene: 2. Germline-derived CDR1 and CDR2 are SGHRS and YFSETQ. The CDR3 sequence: CASSLSGRETGELFF. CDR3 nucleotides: TGCGCCAGCAGCTTGAGCGGGAGGGAAACCGGGGAGCTGTTTTTT.